One and the same sample provided the 18 T cell receptor beta chains below, sequenced in a study of cytomegalovirus exposure and HLA in healthy donors (dated 2017 in TCRdb). The method behind the library was the immunoSEQ multiplex PCR assay. For the multiplex PCR, a mixture combining 60 forward primers for TCR Vbeta segments and 13 reverse primers for TCR Jbeta segments was used. Not all clones reach the TCRdb copy of this immuneACCESS table, which keeps in-frame sequences only. Checked studies attribute under half of the gap to unresolved V genes and leave the rest unexplained. This sample has hundreds of thousands of clones in its table, and roughly 87% of those were observed once. Approximately 6.5% of the sample lies in the top ten. Sequencing was performed on PBMCs. The receptors originated from a man aged 40-49 years in good health and CMV-seropositive.

The V call is TRBV9, the J call TRBJ1-2; D might be TRBD1 (6 bases). Germline V gene sequence: CDR1 SGDLS, CDR2 YYNGEE. The CDR3 is 15 amino acids. Between the trimmed V and J ends, which lost 0 bases and 4 bases, there was a span of 13 bases. The DNA for the CDR3 is TGTGCCAGCAGCGTAGGCGGGGGCGGTAGCTATGGCTACACCTTC. Its translation: CASSVGGGGSYGYTF. Supplemented by reference TRBV9 and TRBJ1-2, the full variable domain reads DSGVTQTPKHLITATGQRVTLRCSPRSGDLSVYWYQQSLDQGLQFLIQYYNGEERAKGNILERFSAQQFPDLHSELNLSSLELGDSALYFCASSVGGGGSYGYTFGSGTRLTVV.

The CDR3 region has the DNA TGTGCCAGCAGCTTGCGACTAGCGGGAGGGCGAGAGACCCAGTACTTC. Translated: CASSLRLAGGRETQYF. V is TRBV9 and J is TRBJ2-5; 14 bases fit TRBD2. The V segment lost 4 bases and the J segment 4 bases; nucleotides outside the gene matches: 6. CDR3 length: 16 amino acids. Looked up from germline, CDR1 is SGDLS and CDR2 is YYNGEE.

On this clone itself: A read error is likely, as this CDR3 ends without the conserved phenylalanine or tryptophan. It is unclear where the CDR3 begins or ends on the DNA, so no DNA is shown, and the CDR3 is as TCRdb lists it. J is TRBJ2-7 and V is TRBV7-6; the table's D call of TRBD2 was not tested on the DNA. Per the germline V gene, CDR1 is SGHVS and CDR2 is FNYEAQ. The CDR3 length equals 13 residues, ends included. CDR3 loop: CASSRRGREGPQM.

Remarks on this clone: One end of the junction varies from germline; a read error may be responsible. The J gene is TRBJ1-3, the V gene TRBV6-5, with 7 bases that match TRBD1. The germline gives CDR1 MNHEY, CDR2 SVGAGI. The CDR3 is made up of 14 amino acids. CDR3 sequence: CASSYRDSRNIIYF. The CDR3 nucleotides read TGTGCCAGCAGTTACCGGGACAGCCGAAACATCATATATTTT.

This clone was seen a handful of times. The chain is built from TRBV6-1 and TRBJ2-1; D is possibly TRBD1 (5 bases). The CDR3 length is 16 residues. CDR1 and CDR2 from the germline V gene are MNHNS and SASEGT. With 4 bases removed from V and 3 bases from J, the gap between germline ends came to 16 bases. The CDR3 loop is CASSGTQGNVYNEQFF. For the CDR3, the DNA is TGTGCCAGCAGTGGTACCCAGGGAAACGTCTACAATGAGCAGTTCTTC.

This chain connects TRBV27 to TRBJ2-7, with 7 bases fitting TRBD1. CDR1 and CDR2 from the germline V gene are MNHEY and SMNVEV (reference sequence). This CDR3 spans 14 amino acids. Trimming cost V 5 bases and J 4 bases; bases outside gene matches: 8. CDR3 nucleotide sequence: TGTGCCAGCAGTCCCAGGGACAGAATTTACGAGCAGTACTTC. As protein: CASSPRDRIYEQYF.

The rearrangement joins TRBV27 to TRBJ2-1, with 8 bases matching TRBD1. This CDR3 has 16 amino acids. CDR1 and CDR2 (germline): MNHEY, SMNVEV (reference sequence). The trim removed 5 bases at V and 3 bases at J, leaving 9 bases unmatched. This chain's CDR3 is CASSPSPGTGYNEQFF. The CDR3 coding sequence is TGTGCCAGCAGTCCCTCCCCCGGGACAGGCTACAATGAGCAGTTCTTC.

The rearrangement joins TRBV5-6 to TRBJ2-5; tentatively, D is TRBD2 (7 bases). CDR1 SGHDT and CDR2 YYEEEE come from the germline V gene. This CDR3 has 15 amino acids. V shed 4 bases and J shed 5 bases, with 18 bases lying between them. The CDR3 nucleotides are TGTGCCAGCAGCACCCTGGGGGGGGCAGGGGAGACCCAGTACTTC. Protein product: CASSTLGGAGETQYF. Using reference TRBV5-6 and TRBJ2-5 for the parts outside the CDR3, the full variable domain is DAGVTQSPTHLIKTRGQQVTLRCSPKSGHDTVSWYQQALGQGPQFIFQYYEEEERQRGNFPDRFSGHQFPNYSSELNVNALLLGDSALYLCASSTLGGAGETQYFGPGTRLLVL.

In this sample, this clone turned up a few times. J is TRBJ2-2 and V is TRBV5-8, with a weak D call TRBD2 (5 bases). This CDR3 has 14 amino acids. V lost 0 bases to trimming and J lost 4 bases, with 7 bases between them. Per the germline V gene, CDR1 is SGHTS and CDR2 is YDEGEE. The DNA for the CDR3 is TGTGCCAGCAGCTTGGGGGCGGGCACCGGGGAGCTGTTTTTT. As protein: CASSLGAGTGELFF.

Only a few counts were recorded for this clone. The rearrangement joins TRBV29-1 to TRBJ1-1; TRBD1 aligns across 8 bases. The CDR3 covers 15 residues. The germline V gene encodes CDR1 SQVTM and CDR2 ANQGSEA. Trimming took 4 bases from V and 1 from J; bases not matched to a gene: 8. This CDR3 is CSVVQVGTGNTEAFF. The CDR3 nucleotides are TGCAGCGTTGTGCAAGTGGGGACAGGGAACACTGAAGCTTTCTTT.

This chain links TRBV25-1 with TRBJ1-1; TRBD1 matches at 8 bases. The CDR3 length is 14 residues. CDR1 and CDR2 (germline): MGHDK, SYGVNS. With V trimmed by 3 bases and J by 6 bases, 6 bases remained unmatched. The CDR3 sequence is CASSEAGGWSEAFF. CDR3 sequence (DNA): TGTGCCAGCAGTGAGGCAGGGGGCTGGTCTGAAGCTTTCTTT.

This clone was seen a few times. The gene calls are TRBV7-2 and TRBJ1-5; TRBD1 agrees at 8 bases. The CDR3 runs to 17 residues. Germline loops: CDR1 SGHTA, CDR2 FQGNSA. The junction had 11 bases not matched to a gene; V was cut back by 1 base and J by 6 bases. The CDR3 loop is CASSLVPGQGAFQPQHF. In DNA, the CDR3 is TGTGCCAGCAGCTTAGTACCGGGGCAGGGGGCTTTTCAGCCCCAGCATTTT.

In DNA, the CDR3 is TGCAGCGTTGTTTCCCGTCTAGCGGAATCCTACGAGCAGTACTTC. Amino acids: CSVVSRLAESYEQYF. The J gene is TRBJ2-7, the V gene TRBV29-1; the match to TRBD2 covers 7 bases. Per germline, CDR1 SQVTM and CDR2 ANQGSEA. Trimming took 4 bases from V and 1 from J; bases not matched to a gene: 10. The CDR3 spans 15 residues.

This clone was recorded at least ten times. This chain joins TRBV7-9 and TRBJ2-1; perhaps TRBD2 as D (7 bases). CDR3 length: 17 residues. The ends were cut back, 2 bases at V and 3 bases at J, with 17 bases in the middle. Germline CDR1 is SEHNR and CDR2 is FQNEAQ (reference sequence). The DNA of the CDR3 is TGTGCCAGCAGCTTAAGGCCAGGGGAGGGGCGCTACAATGAGCAGTTCTTC. This gives the protein CASSLRPGEGRYNEQFF.

The chain combines TRBV27 with TRBJ2-5; D is perhaps TRBD1 (5 bases). Judging by the DNA end, TRBJ2-7 fits better; the J call may be wrong. Germline V gene data show CDR1 as MNHEY and CDR2 as SMNVEV (reference sequence). The CDR3 has 13 residues. The DNA of the CDR3 is TGTGCCAGCAGTTTAAGGGGAACCTACGAGCAGTACTTC. Translated: CASSLRGTYEQYF.

This chain joins TRBV30 and TRBJ1-1; D is uncertain. Germline V gives CDR1 GTSNPN, CDR2 SVGIG (reference sequence). CDR3 length: 13 residues. V lost 0 bases and J 8 bases, leaving 13 bases between the germline ends. CDR3 DNA sequence: TGTGCCTGGAGTGTAAATCTAGTGAGGGAAGCTTTCTTT. Translated: CAWSVNLVREAFF.

The rearrangement links TRBV6-5 to TRBJ2-1; D is possibly TRBD2 (6 bases). Trimming shortened V by 7 bases and J by 3 bases, and 16 bases separated the two germline ends. The CDR3 has 15 amino acids. Germline V gives CDR1 MNHEY, CDR2 SVGAGI. CDR3 protein: CASTPDSGNYNEQFF. The CDR3 coding sequence is TGTGCCAGCACCCCCGATAGCGGCAACTACAATGAGCAGTTCTTC.

V gene TRBV25-1 combines with J gene TRBJ2-1; D unresolved. The CDR3 length is 14 residues. With 0 bases removed from V and 7 bases from J, the gap between germline ends came to 10 bases. CDR1 is MGHDK, CDR2 SYGVNS, per germline. The chain's CDR3 is CASSEYRLVNEQFF. As DNA, the CDR3 is TGTGCCAGCAGTGAATATCGGCTAGTAAATGAGCAGTTCTTC.